The 3 T cell receptor beta chains presented below share a single source sample, sequenced in a study of T cells in Graves' hyperthyroidism and ophthalmopathy. Amplification of TCR beta CDR3 regions was performed using RNA transcripts as template. The TCR CDR3 was amplified in a first-round RT-PCR using the HTBI primer set. TCRdb fed the multiplex PCR reads into MiXCR, producing one record per CDR3 protein. The table shows some 460,000 distinct CDR3 sequences, with around 14% occurring only once. The sequenced sample was blood. The receptor set was obtained from a woman between 18 and 30 years old with Graves' hyperthyroidism.

The chain couples TRBV7-2 to TRBJ2-2, with D perhaps matching TRBD1 or TRBD2 (6 bases each). The germline V and J ends were trimmed by 3 bases and 5 bases, with 13 bases remaining between them. The CDR3 has 15 amino acids. CDR1 and CDR2 from the germline V gene are SGHTA and FQGNSA. CDR3 in amino acids: CASSLLGGGTGELFF. The CDR3 region has the DNA TGTGCCAGCAGCTTGCTAGGAGGGGGTACCGGGGAGCTGTTTTTT.

This clonotype was picked up a small number of times. The rearrangement links TRBV6-1 to TRBJ1-5; 8 nucleotides line up with TRBD1. J lost 4 bases, V lost 7 bases, and 9 bases had no gene match. This CDR3 has 15 residues. The germline V gene encodes CDR1 MNHNS and CDR2 SASEGT. The CDR3 coding sequence is TGTGCCAGCAAACCGGGACAGGCGGGAAATCAGCCCCAGCATTTT. Translated, it gives CASKPGQAGNQPQHF.

This clonotype has more than one count but fewer than ten. The chain combines TRBV6-1 with TRBJ1-6, with TRBD1 matching 8 bases. CDR1 is MNHNS and CDR2 is SASEGT in the germline V gene. The V gene end was trimmed by 5 bases and the J gene end by 10 bases; junction bases not matched to a gene: 7. The CDR3 has 14 residues. For the CDR3, the DNA is TGTGCCAGCAGTAACGGACAGGGTTGGTCACCCCTCCACTTT. As protein: CASSNGQGWSPLHF.